These 28 T cell receptor beta chains share one sample of origin, sequenced in a study of OX40 agonist ivuxolimab in advanced cancers. Data came from immunoSEQ multiplex PCR; TCRdb stores just in-frame clones and leaves some out. The data contain 80,000 or so clones, 70% to 90% of them singletons. The sample consisted of CD4+ or CD8+ T cells sorted from blood, taken in a trial of the OX40 agonist ivuxolimab. These receptors all stem from an adult with an advanced solid tumor such as melanoma, head and neck, liver or kidney cancer.

This clone was recorded only once. Different DNA sequences within this sample yield the same CDR3. This chain links TRBV7-2 with TRBJ2-3, with a tentative D call TRBD1 (6 bases). Trimming pared 5 bases from V and 0 bases from J, leaving 24 bases between. Looked up from germline, CDR1 is SGHTA and CDR2 is FQGNSA. This CDR3 is built from 19 residues. CDR3 loop: CASSLKVGRGDTSTDTQYF. DNA for the CDR3: TGTGCCAGCAGCCTAAAGGTCGGCAGGGGCGATACTAGCACAGATACGCAGTATTTT.

As DNA, the CDR3 is TGTGCCAGCAGTGAAGCAGTCTACGAGCAGTACTTC. It yields the protein CASSEAVYEQYF. The rearrangement joins TRBV6-1 to TRBJ2-7; D not resolved. This CDR3 region has 12 residues. Trimming shortened V by 0 bases and J by 3 bases, and 3 bases separated the two germline ends. Per the germline V gene, CDR1 is MNHNS and CDR2 is SASEGT.

A few counts support this clone. The chain couples TRBV21-1 to TRBJ1-2. TRBV21-1 is a pseudogene segment. The CDR3 has 14 residues. For the CDR3, the DNA is TGTGCCAACAAAGAGGGAGTGGGGGACTATGGCTACACCTTC. Translated: CANKEGVGDYGYTF.

This chain connects TRBV18 to TRBJ2-1; 9 bases agree with TRBD2. This CDR3 has 17 amino acids. J was trimmed by 2 bases and V by 3 bases; bases with no gene match: 8. Per germline, CDR1 KGHSH and CDR2 LQKENI. The CDR3 DNA reads as TGTGCCAGCTCACCGAAGATGGCGGGGGGGACCTACAATGAGCAGTTCTTC. Translating it yields CASSPKMAGGTYNEQFF.

This chain connects TRBV18 to TRBJ2-3, with D perhaps TRBD2 (5 bases). The ends were cut back, 4 bases at V and 4 bases at J, with 15 bases in the middle. Germline V lookup: CDR1 KGHSH, CDR2 LQKENI. The CDR3 is made up of 15 amino acids. The CDR3 sequence: CASSRGPVWADTQYF. The CDR3 nucleotides are TGTGCCAGCTCACGAGGGCCAGTGTGGGCAGATACGCAGTATTTT.

The gene calls are TRBV6-6 and TRBJ2-5; 11 nucleotides match TRBD2. The germline gives CDR1 MNHNY, CDR2 SVGAGI (reference sequence). The length of the CDR3 is 16 residues. V shed 6 bases and J 5 bases; nucleotides not matched to a gene: 11. CDR3 in DNA: TGTGCCAGCAGCCCTCGAGTAGCGGGGGGGGTGGAGACCCAGTACTTC. Encoded protein: CASSPRVAGGVETQYF.

The chain links TRBV5-1 to TRBJ2-7; the D gene is possibly TRBD2 (6 bases). The germline V and J ends were trimmed by 0 bases and 7 bases, with 20 bases remaining between them. The V gene's germline CDR1 is SGHRS and CDR2 YFSETQ. CDR3 length equals 16 residues. CDR3 sequence: CASSLGASSVRGEQYF. The CDR3 coding sequence is TGCGCCAGCAGCTTGGGGGCCTCCTCGGTCCGGGGGGAGCAGTACTTC.

The rearrangement links TRBV11-2 to TRBJ2-7; D remains unclear. Deletions cut 4 bases from V and 0 bases from J, with 10 bases between. The germline V gene encodes CDR1 SGHAT and CDR2 FQNNGV. The CDR3 totals 14 residues. The CDR3 DNA follows: TGTGCCAGCAGCTCCCAACCATCCTCCTACGAGCAGTACTTC. Translated: CASSSQPSSYEQYF. Full variable domain (missing parts from reference TRBV11-2 and TRBJ2-7): EAGVAQSPRYKIIEKRQSVAFWCNPISGHATLYWYQQILGQGPKLLIQFQNNGVVDDSQLPKDRFSAERLKGVDSTLKIQPAKLEDSAVYLCASSSQPSSYEQYFGPGTRLTVT.

This sequence joins TRBV6-5 and TRBJ2-5; 10 nucleotides agree with TRBD1. V shed 11 bases, J shed 4 bases, and the junction held 10 bases outside the gene matches. This CDR3 has 14 amino acids. Germline V gives CDR1 MNHEY, CDR2 SVGAGI. The CDR3 sequence is CAAGGQGRGETQYF. DNA of the CDR3: TGTGCCGCTGGGGGACAGGGGCGCGGAGAGACCCAGTACTTC.

The chain recombines TRBV5-4 with TRBJ2-2, with 8 nucleotides matching TRBD1. With 4 bases clipped from V and 4 bases from J, the junction kept 6 bases outside the gene matches. Germline V lookup: CDR1 SGHNT, CDR2 YYREEE (reference sequence). The CDR3 consists of 15 residues. The CDR3 is CASSQDREFTGELFF. The CDR3 DNA reads as TGTGCCAGCAGCCAGGACAGGGAGTTCACCGGGGAGCTGTTTTTT.

The chain joins TRBV28 to TRBJ2-7; TRBD2 agrees at 7 bases. Losses at the gene ends were 6 bases for V and 2 bases for J; bases not matched to a gene: 4. The germline gives CDR1 MDHEN, CDR2 SYDVKM. The CDR3 covers 13 residues. The CDR3 DNA reads TGTGCCAGCAGGGGGGGAGGGACCTACGAGCAGTACTTC. This translates into CASRGGGTYEQYF.

The chain has TRBV10-3 and TRBJ1-1; D gene uncertain. Germline V gene sequence: CDR1 ENHRY, CDR2 SYGVKD. The CDR3 length is 13 residues. V dropped 3 bases and J dropped 6 bases, with 11 bases sitting between them. CDR3 sequence (DNA): TGTGCCATCAGTGAAAAGTTCGGGGCTGAAGCTTTCTTT. Translated: CAISEKFGAEAFF.

This chain joins TRBV7-2 and TRBJ1-1; TRBD1 matches 9 bases. CDR1 and CDR2 (germline): SGHTA, FQGNSA. CDR3 length equals 16 residues. The V and J ends lost 3 bases and 0 bases, in that order; junction bases with no gene match: 5. CDR3 nucleotide sequence: TGTGCCAGCAGCTTGAGGGGGACAGGGATGAACACTGAAGCTTTCTTT. Its translation is CASSLRGTGMNTEAFF.

In this sample, this clone turned up once. This chain links TRBV28 with TRBJ2-7; maybe TRBD1 (5 bases). This CDR3 comprises 15 residues. The ends were cut back, 4 bases at V and 2 bases at J, with 15 bases in the middle. Germline CDR1 reads MDHEN; CDR2 reads SYDVKM. The CDR3 region is CASSSDSGHTYEQYF. CDR3 sequence (DNA): TGTGCCAGCAGTTCAGACTCCGGACATACCTACGAGCAGTACTTC.

This chain links TRBV19 with TRBJ1-5; unclear D gene. CDR1 and CDR2 (germline): LNHDA, SQIVND (reference sequence). The CDR3 totals 12 residues. Trimming stripped 3 bases from V and 4 bases from J, with 4 bases between. CDR3 residues: CASSIGNQPQHF. The CDR3 DNA reads TGTGCCAGTAGTATTGGGAATCAGCCCCAGCATTTT.

The J gene is TRBJ1-1, the V gene TRBV21-1; TRBD1 is the table's D call, not checked against the DNA. TRBV21-1 is deemed a pseudogene. This CDR3 is built from 15 residues. The CDR3 loop reads CASIFPGGCDTEAFF. The CDR3 nucleotides read TGTGCCAGCATCTTTCCAGGGGGATGCGACACTGAAGCTTTCTTT.

The chain joins TRBV16 to TRBJ2-7; D is unresolved. The CDR3 consists of 11 residues. The germline CDR1 and CDR2 sequences are KGHSY and FQNENV. V shed 4 bases and J shed 3 bases, with 4 bases lying between them. The DNA for the CDR3 is TGTGCCAGCAGCCGCGACTACGAGCAGTACTTC. It encodes CASSRDYEQYF.

The gene calls are TRBV9 and TRBJ2-2; 11 bases are shared with TRBD2. V was pared by 4 bases and J by 3 bases, with 11 bases of the junction left unmatched. The CDR3 totals 18 residues. Germline V CDR1 and CDR2: SGDLS, YYNGEE. The CDR3 DNA is TGTGCCAGCAGCACCCGTAGCGGGAGGGCCCGGGACACCGGGGAGCTGTTTTTT. This encodes CASSTRSGRARDTGELFF.

The chain recombines TRBV7-5 with TRBJ1-1. TRBV7-5 is flagged as a pseudogene. The CDR3 is 13 amino acids. The CDR3 DNA reads TGTGCCAGCAGCTCTTCCCAGAACACTGAAGCTTTCTTT. This gives the protein CASSSSQNTEAFF.

The sample holds many counts of this clone. V and J are TRBV7-2 and TRBJ2-3; 7 nucleotides agree with TRBD1. V gave up 5 bases and J gave up 0 bases; unmatched junction bases: 8. Per the germline V gene, CDR1 is SGHTA and CDR2 is FQGNSA. The CDR3 runs 16 residues. The CDR3 DNA sequence: TGTGCCAGCAGCCTAAGACAGGGTGGGAGCACAGATACGCAGTATTTT. Encoded protein: CASSLRQGGSTDTQYF.

V and J are TRBV19 and TRBJ1-2; D perhaps matches TRBD1 (5 bases). Germline assignment: CDR1 LNHDA and CDR2 SQIVND (reference sequence). The CDR3 loop spans 16 amino acids. V lost 8 bases, J lost 4 bases, and 23 bases lay in between. This chain's CDR3 is CASQLRSGARSYGYTF. In DNA form, the CDR3 reads TGTGCCAGTCAATTGAGGAGCGGGGCTCGCTCCTATGGCTACACCTTC.

The CDR3, as DNA: TGCAGCGCCGTAAGAATAGCGGGAGGAGAGCAGTACTTC. As protein: CSAVRIAGGEQYF. The chain joins TRBV29-1 to TRBJ2-7; 10 bases are shared with TRBD2. Germline values: CDR1 SQVTM, CDR2 ANQGSEA. Losses at the gene ends were 7 bases for V and 7 bases for J; bases not matched to a gene: 10. This CDR3 region has 13 residues.

Note on this clone: Additional DNA sequences in this sample encode the identical CDR3. CDR3 protein: CASSRDWNTEAFF. The DNA for the CDR3 is TGTGCCAGCAGTCGGGACTGGAACACTGAAGCTTTCTTT. The chain uses TRBV6-5 and TRBJ1-1, with a tentative D call TRBD1 (5 bases). Trimming left V 5 bases short and J 1 base short, with 8 bases between. The CDR3 runs 13 residues. CDR1 and CDR2 from the germline V gene are MNHEY and SVGAGI.

This clone was counted once. V usage is TRBV11-2 and J usage is TRBJ2-7; TRBD1 matches 7 bases. This CDR3 has 13 amino acids. Germline assignment: CDR1 SGHAT and CDR2 FQNNGV. V trimming: 5 bases; J trimming: 6 bases; junction bases outside the gene matches: 7. The CDR3 nucleotides read TGTGCCAGCAGCCTTAGGGGGCGAGGCGAGCAGTACTTC. It translates to CASSLRGRGEQYF.

The gene calls are TRBV5-5 and TRBJ2-1, with TRBD2 identical over 14 bases. This CDR3 is built from 16 residues. With 4 bases clipped from V and 2 bases from J, the junction kept 2 bases outside the gene matches. Germline-derived CDR1 and CDR2 are SGHKS and YYEKEE (reference sequence). The CDR3 DNA reads TGTGCCAGCAGCGCGACTAGCGGGGGGGCCTACAATGAGCAGTTCTTC. Its translation: CASSATSGGAYNEQFF.

The rearrangement uses TRBV2 and TRBJ2-7; a weak D match, TRBD2 (5 bases). V lost 5 bases to trimming and J lost 9 bases, with 14 bases between them. The CDR3 extends over 12 amino acids. The V gene's germline CDR1 is SNHLY and CDR2 FYNNEI. The CDR3 DNA is TGTGCCAGCAGTCACGGACCTGGAGGGCAGTACTTC. Its translation: CASSHGPGGQYF.

Note on this clone: Other DNA sequences in the sample encode the same CDR3. V usage is TRBV6-4 and J usage is TRBJ2-2; D is unresolved. The germline V gene has CDR1 MRHNA and CDR2 SNTAGT. Trimming stripped 2 bases from V and 4 bases from J, with 2 bases between. This CDR3 comprises 12 residues. The CDR3 region is CASSDGTGELFF. CDR3 bases: TGTGCCAGCAGTGACGGCACCGGGGAGCTGTTTTTT.

The chain has TRBV4-3 and TRBJ2-1, with 7 positions matching TRBD1. CDR1 is LGHNA and CDR2 is YSLEER in the germline V gene. This CDR3 is built from 14 residues. J gave up 9 bases and V 2 bases, and 7 bases lay outside the gene matches. CDR3 DNA sequence: TGCGCCAGCAGCCAATCGAGGGGGCTCGGTGAGCAGTTCTTC. This codes for CASSQSRGLGEQFF.